The 13 T cell receptor beta chains given below trace back to one sample, sequenced in a study of cytomegalovirus exposure and HLA in healthy donors. With 60 Vbeta and 13 Jbeta primers, the PCR was carried out. Produced via immunoSEQ multiplex PCR; TCRdb's table is partial and in-frame only. The sample consists of approximately 97,000 clones, roughly 85% of them appearing once. The sample consisted of PBMCs. The receptor set was obtained from a man aged 40-50 years in good health and CMV-seronegative.

V is TRBV7-2 and J is TRBJ2-5, with a possible D match to TRBD2 (7 bases). The CDR3 contains 17 residues. The ends were cut back, 5 bases at V and 2 bases at J, with 21 bases in the middle. In germline, CDR1 is SGHTA, CDR2 FQGNSA. CDR3: CASSPRRTRGAQETQYF. For the CDR3, the DNA is TGTGCCAGCAGCCCTCGACGTACTCGGGGGGCGCAAGAGACCCAGTACTTC.

Only one count was recorded for this clone. The CDR3 DNA reads as TGTGCCAGTAGTTCACGGGGGGTCCCTTCCTACGAGCAGTACTTC. Translation: CASSSRGVPSYEQYF. J is TRBJ2-5 and V is TRBV19; TRBD2 agrees at 7 bases. Judging by the DNA end, TRBJ2-7 fits better; the J call may be wrong. CDR3 size: 15 residues. The germline gives CDR1 LNHDA, CDR2 SQIVND (reference sequence).

The rearrangement links TRBV6-1 to TRBJ2-3, with TRBD1 identical over 7 bases. V shed 0 bases, J shed 6 bases, and the junction held 3 bases outside the gene matches. The V gene's germline CDR1 is MNHNS and CDR2 SASEGT. The CDR3 consists of 14 residues. The CDR3 DNA reads as TGTGCCAGCAGTGAAGCTTACAGGGGTGATACGCAGTATTTT. It codes for CASSEAYRGDTQYF.

V is TRBV9 and J is TRBJ2-5, with D perhaps matching TRBD1 (5 bases). Germline V CDR1 and CDR2: SGDLS, YYNGEE. The CDR3 consists of 15 residues. Trimming took 5 bases from V and 0 from J, leaving 14 bases between them. CDR3 nucleotide sequence: TGTGCCAGCAGAATAGCTGGGGCTAACCAAGAGACCCAGTACTTC. Its protein is CASRIAGANQETQYF.

The gene calls are TRBV2 and TRBJ2-7, with D perhaps matching TRBD1 (5 bases). The CDR3 length is 14 residues. CDR1 is SNHLY and CDR2 is FYNNEI in the germline V gene. V gave up 3 bases and J gave up 2 bases, with 11 bases separating them. The CDR3 coding sequence is TGTGCCAGCAGTGATGTGGACACCCCCTACGAGCAGTACTTC. Translation gives CASSDVDTPYEQYF.

The chain is built from TRBV29-1 and TRBJ1-2, with TRBD1 matching over 9 bases. The length of the CDR3 is 13 residues. The germline V gene has CDR1 SQVTM and CDR2 ANQGSEA. J lost 4 bases, V lost 3 bases, and 3 bases had no gene match. The CDR3 bases are TGCAGCGTTGAGACAGGGGGTACCTATGGCTACACCTTC. It yields the protein CSVETGGTYGYTF.

This clone showed up just once. V gene TRBV19 combines with J gene TRBJ2-3, with D perhaps matching TRBD2 (6 bases). This CDR3 is built from 15 residues. Trimming removed 4 bases from V and 5 bases from J, with 16 bases in between. CDR1 and CDR2 from the germline V gene are LNHDA and SQIVND (reference sequence). CDR3 nucleotides: TGTGCCAGTAGTAAAATAGCGGAGGCCCGAGATACGCAGTATTTT. Its translation: CASSKIAEARDTQYF.

This chain links TRBV30 with TRBJ1-1, with 9 bases that match TRBD1. The V and J ends lost 5 bases and 8 bases, in that order; junction bases with no gene match: 24. The V gene's germline CDR1 is GTSNPN and CDR2 SVGIG (reference sequence). This CDR3 region has 18 residues. CDR3 DNA: TGTGCCTGGGAAGACAAAACAGGGGGCTTTTTCATGGGGGGAGAAGCTTTCTTT. Residues: CAWEDKTGGFFMGGEAFF.

The chain uses TRBV7-8 and TRBJ2-5, with 9 bases lining up with TRBD1. Germline CDR1 and CDR2: SGHVS and FQNEAQ. The V segment lost 3 bases and the J segment 4 bases; nucleotides outside the gene matches: 3. The CDR3 loop spans 14 amino acids. DNA of the CDR3: TGTGCCAGCAGCTTCGGGACAGGGTCAGAGACCCAGTACTTC. This translates into CASSFGTGSETQYF.

The V call is TRBV30, the J call TRBJ2-7; 7 nucleotides match TRBD1. V lost 4 bases, J lost 1 base, and 4 bases stayed unmatched. CDR3 length: 13 amino acids. Germline assignment: CDR1 GTSNPN and CDR2 SVGIG (reference sequence). CDR3 in amino acids: CAWNRQGSYEQYF. The CDR3 bases are TGTGCCTGGAATAGACAGGGATCCTACGAGCAGTACTTC.

This clone is medium-sized (0.01 to 0.1%) in the sample. The V and J genes are TRBV4-3 and TRBJ1-2; D remains ambiguous. The germline V gene encodes CDR1 LGHNA and CDR2 YSLEER. This CDR3 has 13 amino acids. Trimming pared 4 bases from V and 0 bases from J, leaving 6 bases between. The CDR3 DNA sequence: TGCGCCAGCAGCCGAAACACTAACTATGGCTACACCTTC. Protein product: CASSRNTNYGYTF.

This clone was seen a few times. The J gene is TRBJ2-3, the V gene TRBV7-9; D may be TRBD2 (7 bases). V lost 8 bases and J 0 bases, leaving 18 bases between the germline ends. The germline V gene has CDR1 SEHNR and CDR2 FQNEAQ (reference sequence). The CDR3 is 16 residues long. In nucleotides, the CDR3 is TGTGCCAGCTGCCTCCTGGGGGGGGCGAGCACAGATACGCAGTATTTT. Translated, it gives CASCLLGGASTDTQYF.

This chain joins TRBV19 and TRBJ2-4, with 12 bases aligning to TRBD2. Per the germline V gene, CDR1 is LNHDA and CDR2 is SQIVND (reference sequence). The length of the CDR3 is 18 residues. V shed 3 bases, J shed 0 bases, and the junction held 6 bases outside the gene matches. The CDR3 reads CASSITGLAGLAKNIQYF. CDR3 bases: TGTGCCAGTAGTATCACGGGACTAGCGGGCCTAGCCAAAAACATTCAGTACTTC.